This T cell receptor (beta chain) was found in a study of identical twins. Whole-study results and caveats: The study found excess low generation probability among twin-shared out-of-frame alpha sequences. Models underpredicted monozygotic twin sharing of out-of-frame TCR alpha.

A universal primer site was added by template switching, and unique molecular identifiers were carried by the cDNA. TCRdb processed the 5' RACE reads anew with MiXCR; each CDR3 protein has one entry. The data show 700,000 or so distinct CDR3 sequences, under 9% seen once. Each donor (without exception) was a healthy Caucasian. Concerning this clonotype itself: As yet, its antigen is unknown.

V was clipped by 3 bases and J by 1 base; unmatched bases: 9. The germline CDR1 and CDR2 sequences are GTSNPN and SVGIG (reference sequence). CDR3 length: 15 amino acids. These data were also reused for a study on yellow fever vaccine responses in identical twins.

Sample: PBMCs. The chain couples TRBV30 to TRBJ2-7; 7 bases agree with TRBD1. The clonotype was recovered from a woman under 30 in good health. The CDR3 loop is CAWRKTGKTSYEQYF. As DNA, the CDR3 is TGTGCCTGGAGGAAGACAGGGAAGACGTCCTACGAGCAGTACTTC.